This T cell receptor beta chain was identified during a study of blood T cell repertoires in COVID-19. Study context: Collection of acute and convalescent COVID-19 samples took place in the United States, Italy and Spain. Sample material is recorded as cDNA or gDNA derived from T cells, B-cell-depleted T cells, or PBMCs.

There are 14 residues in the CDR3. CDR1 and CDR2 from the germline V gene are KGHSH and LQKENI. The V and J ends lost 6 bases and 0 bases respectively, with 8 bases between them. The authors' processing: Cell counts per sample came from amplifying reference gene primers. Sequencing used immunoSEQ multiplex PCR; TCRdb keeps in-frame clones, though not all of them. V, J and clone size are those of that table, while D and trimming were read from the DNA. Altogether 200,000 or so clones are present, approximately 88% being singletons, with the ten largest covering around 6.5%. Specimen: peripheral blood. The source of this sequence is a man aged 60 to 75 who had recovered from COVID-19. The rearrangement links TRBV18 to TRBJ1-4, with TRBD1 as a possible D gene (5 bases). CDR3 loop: CASSSRATNEKLFF. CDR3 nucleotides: TGTGCCAGCTCCTCCAGGGCAACTAATGAAAAACTGTTTTTT.